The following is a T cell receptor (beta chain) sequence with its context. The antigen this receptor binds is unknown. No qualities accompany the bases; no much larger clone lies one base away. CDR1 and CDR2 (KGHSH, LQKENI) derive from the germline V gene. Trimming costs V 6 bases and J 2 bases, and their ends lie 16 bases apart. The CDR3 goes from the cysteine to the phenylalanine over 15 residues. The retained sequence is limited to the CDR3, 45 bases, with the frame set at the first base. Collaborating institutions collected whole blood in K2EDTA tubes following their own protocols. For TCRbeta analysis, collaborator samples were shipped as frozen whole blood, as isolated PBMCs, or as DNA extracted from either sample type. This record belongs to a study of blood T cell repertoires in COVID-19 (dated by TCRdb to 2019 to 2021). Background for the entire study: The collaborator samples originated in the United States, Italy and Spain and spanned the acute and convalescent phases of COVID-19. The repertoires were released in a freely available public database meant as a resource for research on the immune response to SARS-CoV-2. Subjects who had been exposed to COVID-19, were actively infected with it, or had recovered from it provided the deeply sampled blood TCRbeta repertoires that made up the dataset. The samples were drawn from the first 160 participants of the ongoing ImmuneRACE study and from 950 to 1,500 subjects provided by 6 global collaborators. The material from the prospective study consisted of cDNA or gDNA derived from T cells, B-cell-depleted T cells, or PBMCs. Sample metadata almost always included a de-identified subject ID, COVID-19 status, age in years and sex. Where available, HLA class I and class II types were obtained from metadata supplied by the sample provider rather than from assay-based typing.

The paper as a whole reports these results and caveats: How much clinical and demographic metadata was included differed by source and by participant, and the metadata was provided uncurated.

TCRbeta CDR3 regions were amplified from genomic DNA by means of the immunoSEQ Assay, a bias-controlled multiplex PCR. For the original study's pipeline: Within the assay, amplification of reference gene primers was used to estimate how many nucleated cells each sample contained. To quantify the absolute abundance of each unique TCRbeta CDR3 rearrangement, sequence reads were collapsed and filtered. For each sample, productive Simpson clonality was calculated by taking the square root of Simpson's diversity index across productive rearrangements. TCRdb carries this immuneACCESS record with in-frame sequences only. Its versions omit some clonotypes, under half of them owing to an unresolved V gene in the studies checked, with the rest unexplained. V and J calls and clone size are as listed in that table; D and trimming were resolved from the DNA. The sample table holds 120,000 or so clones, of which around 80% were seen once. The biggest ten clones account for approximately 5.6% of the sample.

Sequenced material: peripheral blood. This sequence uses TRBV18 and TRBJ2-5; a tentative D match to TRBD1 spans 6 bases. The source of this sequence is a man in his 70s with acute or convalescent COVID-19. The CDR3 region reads CASSRGLGQQETQYF. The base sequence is TGTGCCAGCTCTCGAGGGCTGGGACAACAAGAGACCCAGTACTTC.